The present T cell receptor (beta chain) was sequenced within a study of PD-1 blockade in classical Hodgkin lymphoma. Study-level results: Compared with healthy donors, newly diagnosed patients reportedly showed lower baseline TCR diversity. Prior therapy or disease activity may underlie the repertoire differences, whose causes remain undefined.

Notes on this clone: Its cognate antigen is unknown.

The assay was immunoSEQ multiplex PCR, and TCRdb's table has in-frame clones only and misses some. The profile shows about 30,000 clones, 80% to 95% of them singletons. The CDR3 is made up of 14 amino acids. V was pared by 2 bases and J by 8 bases, with 13 bases between. The germline V gene encodes CDR1 ENHRY and CDR2 SYGVKD. This sample's time point: newly diagnosed, previously untreated cHL patient sample. Investigators turned to newly diagnosed, untreated classical Hodgkin lymphoma PBMCs for comparison. This chain uses TRBV10-3 with TRBJ2-1, with a weak D call TRBD2 (6 bases). The TCR was taken from a human donor with classical Hodgkin lymphoma. Input material: peripheral blood mononuclear cells (PBMCs). CDR3 residues: CAISETSSVDEQFF. CDR3 sequence (DNA): TGTGCCATCAGTGAGACTAGCTCAGTGGATGAGCAGTTCTTC.